This TCR beta chain came from a study of CD8 T cells in Susac syndrome. Random hexamers were used to reverse transcribe about 0.45 to 1 ug of RNA. With immunoSEQ multiplex PCR, TCR beta CDR3 was amplified across 54 Vbeta and 13 Jbeta. TCRdb fed the immunoSEQ multiplex PCR reads into MiXCR, producing one record per CDR3 protein. The sample lists fewer than 200,000 distinct CDR3 sequences; over 85% were seen once. Findings of the study overall: The study recognized that its TCR sequencing and HLA analysis covered a relatively small number of individuals.

As to this clonotype: What it recognizes is unknown.

Germline CDR1 and CDR2: MNHEY and SVGAGI. Trimming cost V 2 bases and J 7 bases, with 17 bases left between them. The length of the CDR3 is 15 residues. The T cells that were sequenced for TCR beta were CD8+ and CD4+ cells from blood. The receptor comes from a human donor in good health. Sequences were obtained from CD4+ T cells from PBMCs. The gene calls are TRBV6-5 and TRBJ1-1; D gene unclear. This CDR3 reads CASSYRRISENEAFF. The DNA of the CDR3 is TGTGCCAGCAGTTACCGTCGTATTTCGGAGAATGAAGCTTTCTTT.